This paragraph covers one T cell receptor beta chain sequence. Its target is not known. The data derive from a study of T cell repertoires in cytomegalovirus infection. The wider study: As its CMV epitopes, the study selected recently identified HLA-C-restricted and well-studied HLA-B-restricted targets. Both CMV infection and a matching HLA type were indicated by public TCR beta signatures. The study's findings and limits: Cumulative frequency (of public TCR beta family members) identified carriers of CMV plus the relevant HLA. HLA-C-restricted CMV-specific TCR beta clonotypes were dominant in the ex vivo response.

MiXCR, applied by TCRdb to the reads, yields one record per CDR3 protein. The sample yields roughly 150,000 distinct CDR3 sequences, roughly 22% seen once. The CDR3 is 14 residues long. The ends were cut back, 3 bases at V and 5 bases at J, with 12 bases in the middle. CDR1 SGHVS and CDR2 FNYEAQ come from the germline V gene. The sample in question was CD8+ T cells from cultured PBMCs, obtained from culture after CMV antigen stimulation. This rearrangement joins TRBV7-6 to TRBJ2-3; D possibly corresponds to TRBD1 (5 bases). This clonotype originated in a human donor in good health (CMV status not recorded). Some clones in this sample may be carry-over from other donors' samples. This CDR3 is CASSFPREGDTQYF. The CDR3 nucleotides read TGTGCCAGCAGCTTTCCCAGGGAAGGAGATACGCAGTATTTT.